This paragraph covers one TCR beta chain sequence. Its antigen has not been determined. Germline is not matched at one junction end, which may reflect a read error. The data are from a study of shared clonotypes between healthy human individuals (TCRdb year 2020). With respect to the entire study: Two women and three men aged 18 to 49 years were included in the cohort. To increase sequencing depth and limit assay-specific biases, TCR repertoire library preparation and sequencing were carried out by different laboratories using diverse techniques. Per donor, leukapheresis produced somewhere between about 0.94 and 8.9 billion PBMCs. To estimate repertoire size and how much clonotypes are shared between individuals, the study performed deep sequencing of blood TCR repertoires from a few healthy adults. For each donor, CD4 naive and CD4 memory were each run on three plates, CD8 naive on two plates, and CD8 memory on one plate. Study-wide conclusions, independent of this receptor: Naive subsets generally had larger estimated clonotype richness than memory subsets did. Compared with non-shared clonotypes, the clonotypes found in all four sorted-subset donors had higher generation probabilities. Pairwise subsampling indicated that sequencing depth was expected to affect the degree of clonotype sharing among donors. Sampling was restricted to blood, and TCR repertoires in tissues likely differ from the TCR repertoires found in blood. Because the study included a small number of donors, the genetic and exposure-history diversity represented was limited. When several donors were compared, the shared fraction of clonotypes was 5% to 6.5% for naive CD4, around 3.6% for naive CD8, 2.3% for memory CD4, and 0.4% for memory CD8. Even with the large sequencing depth, rarefaction of the sorted-subset datasets indicated that sequencing was incomplete.

Using the deep immunoSEQ assay, TCR CDR3 regions were amplified from genomic DNA by multiplex PCR. Genomic DNA extracted from each cell subset was distributed evenly over all wells of several immunoSEQ 96-well plates, and each plate served as one replicate. For sorted subsets, each replicate PCR was loaded with roughly 200 ng genomic DNA, equivalent to approximately 27,000 T cell genomes. The purified libraries were quantified using a Qubit 3.0 fluorometer, sized with a Bioanalyzer 2100, and then quantified again using the KAPA Library Quantification kit. Every immunoSEQ 96-well plate was sequenced on a separate single-read 150-cycle Illumina NextSeq 550 flow cell. As for the original processing: Because the immunoSEQ output included only junctional sequences and no quality scores, the filtering could not be the same as the filtering used for full-length reads. Sequences were annotated with PyIR, a Python wrapper for IgBLAST v1.9, using IMGT germline references to assign V/J genes and CDR3. Reads with weak V/J assignments (E-value above 1e-6), missing CDR3, stop codons, out-of-frame junctions, or ambiguous translated residues were removed. V3J clonotypes were defined by identical inferred V gene, J gene, and CDR3 amino acid sequence. Percentage overlap between repertoires was calculated by dividing the number of shared unique clonotypes by the size of the smaller repertoire. Three approaches were used to assess repertoire richness: RTK rarefaction, the Chao1 estimator, and Recon v2.1 estimates of unobserved clonotypes. Generation probabilities for all TCRbeta clonotypes obtained by the gDNA method from a few donors were computed using OLGA. The immuneACCESS repertoire file appears here via TCRdb, limited to in-frame rearrangements. These files lack a portion of the clones; in checked studies, under half of the deficit traces to unresolved V genes, and the cause of the others is not known. The V and J calls and clone size come from that table; D and trimming were worked out from the DNA. In all, the sample holds around 2,000,000 clones, and about 93% of those were seen once. Around 1.7% of the sample comes from the top ten.

CD8 naive samples consisted of CD45RO-negative cells that were positively selected for CCR7, yielding a CD45RA+CCR7+ population without TemRA cells. Healthy HIV-negative adults with no recently reported acute infections or vaccinations were included as donors. Every donor was a Caucasian adult residing in Nashville, Tennessee, USA. Blood was collected by leukapheresis, and PBMCs were isolated by Ficoll-Histopaque density gradient centrifugation and then cryopreserved in liquid nitrogen vapor phase. Purity and quantity of every magnetically sorted T cell population were checked by analytical flow cytometry. From each sorted fraction, genomic DNA was isolated and quantified by UV absorbance on a Nanodrop 2000c. The CDR3 starts with the cysteine, ends with the phenylalanine, and has 15 residues. The kept DNA is CDR3 alone, 45 bases in frame from the first base. From the germline V gene (reference sequence), CDR1 is SEHNR and CDR2 is FQNEAQ.

This receptor was taken from a young man in good health. Some clones in this sample may be carry-over from other donors' samples. The sequenced material came from naive CD8+ T cells from PBMCs. In the paper's terms, the cell subset or site label means: CD45RA+CCR7+. Recombination joined TRBV7-9 with TRBJ2-4; the D gene is possibly TRBD2, with 5 bases matching. The base sequence is TGTGCCAGCAGCCTAGCCGCCAGGGCCAAAAACATTCAGTACTTC. Protein translation: CASSLAARAKNIQYF.